The next 16 T cell receptor beta chains were all read from a single sample in a study of early stage breast cancer tumors. Some clones are missing from TCRdb's copy, which holds only in-frame ones; the method was immunoSEQ multiplex PCR. The sample lists 13,000 to 15,000 clones; around 85% were seen once. Material for sequencing was normal breast tissue next to the tumor. Receptors originate from a person aged 25 to 45 with breast cancer.

CDR3 in amino acids: CSASRTGELFF. CDR3 DNA: TGCAGTGCTAGCCGCACCGGGGAGCTGTTTTTT. V usage is TRBV20-1 and J usage is TRBJ2-2; D not resolved. The germline V gene has CDR1 DFQATT and CDR2 SNEGSKA (reference sequence). The CDR3 spans 11 residues. V lost 3 bases, J lost 4 bases, and 3 bases lay in between.

The chain employs TRBV7-2 and TRBJ2-1; D is unresolved. Germline loops: CDR1 SGHTA, CDR2 FQGNSA. V was clipped by 5 bases and J by 5 bases, with 7 bases between them. CDR3 length: 12 amino acids. As DNA, the CDR3 is TGTGCCAGCAGCCGTAATGACAATGAGCAGTTCTTC. This gives the protein CASSRNDNEQFF. Variable domain in full (rest from reference TRBV7-2 and TRBJ2-1): GAGVSQSPSNKVTEKGKDVELRCDPISGHTALYWYRQSLGQGLEFLIYFQGNSAPDKSGLPSDRFSAERTGGSVSTLTIQRTQQEDSAVYLCASSRNDNEQFFGPGTRLTVL.

The chain joins TRBV7-9 to TRBJ2-3; possibly TRBD1 for D (6 bases). The CDR3 runs to 14 residues. The germline gives CDR1 SEHNR, CDR2 FQNEAQ (reference sequence). Trimming shortened V by 4 bases and J by 6 bases, and 14 bases separated the two germline ends. The CDR3 DNA is TGTGCCAGCAGCTCGTACAGGGACGGGGATACGCAGTATTTT. It specifies CASSSYRDGDTQYF.

This rearrangement joins TRBV19 to TRBJ1-1; 11 bases fit TRBD1. CDR1 LNHDA and CDR2 SQIVND come from the germline V gene (reference sequence). Unmatched junction bases numbered 13, after V lost 9 bases and J lost 4 bases. The CDR3 totals 16 residues. The CDR3 loop is CASLPHPGQGGTEAFF. CDR3 DNA sequence: TGTGCCAGCTTACCACATCCGGGACAGGGGGGCACTGAAGCTTTCTTT. The variable domain in full, completed from reference TRBV19 and TRBJ1-1, reads DGGITQSPKYLFRKEGQNVTLSCEQNLNHDAMYWYRQDPGQGLRLIYYSQIVNDFQKGDIAEGYSVSREKKESFPLTVTSAQKNPTAFYLCASLPHPGQGGTEAFFGQGTRLTVV.

This clone was observed a handful of times. The J gene is TRBJ1-2, the V gene TRBV5-1; D may be TRBD1 (5 bases). Germline V lookup: CDR1 SGHRS, CDR2 YFSETQ. V lost 7 bases to trimming and J lost 7 bases, with 17 bases between them. The CDR3 sequence is 13 residues long. DNA for the CDR3: TGCGCCAGCGGCCAGCGGGGGGAAAGTGGCTACACCTTC. It translates to CASGQRGESGYTF. The full variable domain, with the rest looked up from reference TRBV5-1 and TRBJ1-2, is KAGVTQTPRYLIKTRGQQVTLSCSPISGHRSVSWYQQTPGQGLQFLFEYFSETQRNKGNFPGRFSGRQFSNSRSEMNVSTLELGDSALYLCASGQRGESGYTFGSGTRLTVV.

This chain uses TRBV2 with TRBJ1-6; 8 bases are a match to TRBD1. CDR1 is SNHLY, CDR2 FYNNEI, per germline. Unmatched junction bases numbered 9, after V lost 5 bases and J lost 0 bases. There are 18 residues in the CDR3. In DNA, the CDR3 is TGTGCCAGCAGTCATTGGACAGGGACGAGCTCCTATAATTCACCCCTCCACTTT. Translating gives CASSHWTGTSSYNSPLHF.

CDR3 nucleotide sequence: TGTGCCAGCAGGCCGCTGCACTCCTACGAGCAGTACTTC. It translates to CASRPLHSYEQYF. The chain uses TRBV27 and TRBJ2-7, with unresolved D. Germline assignment: CDR1 MNHEY and CDR2 SMNVEV (reference sequence). The CDR3 has 13 amino acids. V was shortened by 6 bases and J by 0 bases, with 9 bases between the two germline ends.

This chain links TRBV9 with TRBJ2-5; 9 nucleotides align to TRBD2. In germline, CDR1 is SGDLS, CDR2 YYNGEE. The CDR3 runs to 16 residues. The V gene end was trimmed by 0 bases and the J gene end by 5 bases; junction bases not matched to a gene: 8. DNA of the CDR3: TGTGCCAGCAGCGTAGCTCGGCGGGAGGGCGGGGAGACCCAGTACTTC. The encoded protein is CASSVARREGGETQYF.

The chain is built from TRBV5-1 and TRBJ2-1; 11 bases fit TRBD2. CDR1 SGHRS and CDR2 YFSETQ come from the germline V gene. The V gene end was trimmed by 3 bases and the J gene end by 7 bases; junction bases not matched to a gene: 6. The CDR3 runs 15 residues. CDR3 protein: CASSSLAGGRNEQFF. The CDR3 DNA is TGCGCCAGCAGCTCGCTAGCGGGAGGTAGAAATGAGCAGTTCTTC.

This chain links TRBV9 with TRBJ2-7, with D perhaps given as TRBD1 or TRBD2 (5 bases each). CDR3 length: 13 amino acids. Trimming removed 5 bases at V and 2 bases at J, with 11 bases between. Germline CDR1 is SGDLS and CDR2 is YYNGEE. This chain's CDR3 is CASSGDVTYEQYF. Here the CDR3 DNA reads TGTGCCAGCAGTGGGGACGTTACCTACGAGCAGTACTTC. The whole variable domain, remainder taken from reference TRBV9 and TRBJ2-7, is DSGVTQTPKHLITATGQRVTLRCSPRSGDLSVYWYQQSLDQGLQFLIQYYNGEERAKGNILERFSAQQFPDLHSELNLSSLELGDSALYFCASSGDVTYEQYFGPGTRLTVT.

The chain carries TRBV9 and TRBJ1-4; D is unclear. Germline V CDR1 and CDR2: SGDLS, YYNGEE. With 0 bases removed from V and 0 bases from J, the gap between germline ends came to 12 bases. The length of the CDR3 is 17 residues. The CDR3 DNA is TGTGCCAGCAGCGTAGCCCCTCTCGGGGCAACTAATGAAAAACTGTTTTTT. The encoded protein is CASSVAPLGATNEKLFF.

The chain links TRBV9 to TRBJ2-1, with TRBD2 as a possible D gene (6 bases). The V end was cut by 0 bases, the J end by 2 bases, with 15 bases between. Germline-derived CDR1 and CDR2 are SGDLS and YYNGEE. The CDR3 consists of 17 residues. CDR3 residues: CASSVVGTPTPYNEQFF. The CDR3 DNA reads TGTGCCAGCAGCGTAGTAGGGACTCCAACGCCCTACAATGAGCAGTTCTTC.

The V gene is TRBV6-1, the J gene TRBJ2-3, with 8 bases fitting TRBD2. V gave up 5 bases and J gave up 4 bases; unmatched junction bases: 8. The CDR3 covers 15 residues. Per germline, CDR1 MNHNS and CDR2 SASEGT. CDR3 sequence reads: CASSISGRGADTQYF. The CDR3 DNA reads as TGTGCCAGCAGTATAAGCGGGAGAGGGGCAGATACGCAGTATTTT.

The rearrangement joins TRBV5-1 to TRBJ1-2; perhaps TRBD1 as D (6 bases). Trimming stripped 0 bases from V and 5 bases from J, with 11 bases between. The CDR3 totals 14 residues. Germline loops: CDR1 SGHRS, CDR2 YFSETQ. Written as DNA, the CDR3 is TGCGCCAGCAGCTTGGACAGGGCGAGTTATGGCTACACCTTC. Protein sequence: CASSLDRASYGYTF. The whole variable domain, remainder taken from reference TRBV5-1 and TRBJ1-2, is KAGVTQTPRYLIKTRGQQVTLSCSPISGHRSVSWYQQTPGQGLQFLFEYFSETQRNKGNFPGRFSGRQFSNSRSEMNVSTLELGDSALYLCASSLDRASYGYTFGSGTRLTVV.

The chain combines TRBV7-9 with TRBJ1-2; 8 bases agree with TRBD1. The CDR3 runs 16 residues. The germline V gene encodes CDR1 SEHNR and CDR2 FQNEAQ (reference sequence). J lost 4 bases, V lost 4 bases, and 11 bases had no gene match. This CDR3 is CASSSPTGGNVYGYTF. The CDR3 DNA sequence: TGTGCCAGCAGCTCGCCTACAGGGGGGAATGTCTATGGCTACACCTTC.

The CDR3 DNA sequence: TGTGCCAGTACTAAGGGGGTCCAAGAGACCCAGTACTTC. This sequence encodes CASTKGVQETQYF. The V gene is TRBV7-8, the J gene TRBJ2-5, with TRBD1 as a possible D gene (6 bases). CDR3 length: 13 amino acids. Germline assignment: CDR1 SGHVS and CDR2 FQNEAQ. The V gene lost 9 bases and the J gene lost 1 base, with 12 bases spanning the gap.